This T cell receptor beta chain comes out of a study of PD-L1 blockade in urothelial cancer. About the study: Analysis of the blood was performed 3 weeks (second dose) and 6 weeks after treatment start.

CDR1 is SGHAT, CDR2 FQNNGV, per germline. J gave up 5 bases and V 5 bases, and 11 bases lay outside the gene matches. This CDR3 has 15 amino acids. Each patient's cancer was a locally advanced or metastatic urothelial carcinoma. The table came from immunoSEQ multiplex PCR; TCRdb's copy has only in-frame clones and leaves some out. The repertoire consists of tens of thousands of clones, with roughly 84% occurring once and the leading ten covering 2.9%. This chain joins TRBV11-2 and TRBJ1-1, with 7 bases matching TRBD1. The source was PBMCs, collected around atezolizumab (anti-PD-L1) treatment. This receptor was obtained from a middle-aged man with urothelial cancer. The CDR3 is CASSDDQGVFTEAFF. The CDR3 nucleotides read TGTGCCAGCAGCGATGATCAGGGGGTGTTTACTGAAGCTTTCTTT.